The 9 T cell receptor beta chains below were found in one sample sequenced in a study of Ad26.COV2.S vaccination and SARS-CoV-2 variants (dated by TCRdb to the early 2020s). Library method: the immunoSEQ multiplex PCR assay. Imported from immuneACCESS, the table was reduced by TCRdb to in-frame sequences with V and J called. These copies leave out some clones; in studies compared against another copy, an unresolved V gene accounts for under half, and the cause of the remainder is not known. The sample table contains about 350,000 clones; only one count was recorded for approximately 81% of them. The leading ten clones occupy less than 4% of the sample. This specimen's treatment or condition label, per the study, means: about 20 received Ad26.COV2.S at low or high dose, single or two shots; a few received placebo; per-sample allocation not given. Repertoires of vaccine and placebo recipients were sequenced from samples taken on day 63 after the first injection.

This sample comprised peripheral blood, obtained in a trial of Ad26.COV2.S vaccine versus placebo. These receptors all stem from a person aged 18-65 years who received the Ad26.COV2.S COVID-19 vaccine or a placebo.

This clone has a single count. The rearrangement uses TRBV10-3 and TRBJ1-2; TRBD1 matches at 11 bases. The CDR3 extends over 15 amino acids. After removal of 6 bases from V and 2 bases from J, the junction contained 5 bases not matched to a gene. CDR1 and CDR2 (germline): ENHRY, SYGVKD. The CDR3 DNA follows: TGTGCCATCAGGGGGACAGGGGGGGAGAACTATGGCTACACCTTC. The encoded protein is CAIRGTGGENYGYTF.

V usage is TRBV5-1 and J usage is TRBJ1-4, with D possibly being TRBD1 (5 bases). The length of the CDR3 is 16 residues. Germline values: CDR1 SGHRS, CDR2 YFSETQ. Trimming left V 5 bases short and J 6 bases short, with 20 bases between. The CDR3 is CASSFGASAGDEKLFF. DNA of the CDR3: TGCGCCAGCAGTTTTGGGGCGTCTGCGGGCGATGAAAAACTGTTTTTT.

The chain links TRBV6-4 to TRBJ2-2, with D uncertain. The CDR3 loop spans 14 amino acids. V shed 5 bases and J shed 5 bases, with 12 bases lying between them. CDR1 is MRHNA and CDR2 is SNTAGT in the germline V gene. The CDR3 loop is CASSIVKGTGELFF. Here the CDR3 DNA reads TGTGCCAGCAGTATAGTGAAAGGTACCGGGGAGCTGTTTTTT.

The chain couples TRBV6-5 to TRBJ2-7; 9 bases align to TRBD1. Germline CDR1 MNHEY, CDR2 SVGAGI. The V gene end was trimmed by 5 bases and the J gene end by 3 bases; junction bases not matched to a gene: 2. The CDR3 consists of 13 residues. CDR3 sequence reads: CASSRGQGYEQYF. The CDR3 DNA reads TGTGCCAGCAGTAGGGGACAGGGCTACGAGCAGTACTTC.

This chain links TRBV27 with TRBJ2-3; TRBD1 agrees at 8 bases. Germline V gene sequence: CDR1 MNHEY, CDR2 SMNVEV (reference sequence). Trimming took 3 bases from V and 5 from J; bases not matched to a gene: 13. The CDR3 spans 17 residues. The CDR3 spells CASSFVRDRRKLDTQYF. The CDR3, as DNA: TGTGCCAGCAGTTTTGTACGGGACAGGAGGAAACTAGATACGCAGTATTTT.

The V and J genes are TRBV29-1 and TRBJ2-5, with 8 bases identical to TRBD1. The CDR3 has 14 amino acids. Trimming at V came to 7 bases and at J to 4 bases, leaving 11 bases not matched to a gene. Germline-derived CDR1 and CDR2 are SQVTM and ANQGSEA. CDR3 bases: TGCAGCGCAAAATACAGGGGGTCAAGAGAGACCCAGTACTTC. The encoded protein is CSAKYRGSRETQYF.

The DNA for the CDR3 is TGTGCCAGCTCACCACCCCTAGCGGGAGGGCGAGATACGCAGTATTTT. It translates to CASSPPLAGGRDTQYF. The V and J genes are TRBV18 and TRBJ2-3, with 12 bases lining up with TRBD2. There are 16 residues in the CDR3. Per germline, CDR1 KGHSH and CDR2 LQKENI. The V gene end was trimmed by 0 bases and the J gene end by 5 bases; junction bases not matched to a gene: 3.

The chain employs TRBV7-2 and TRBJ1-2; D unclear. The CDR3 loop spans 14 amino acids. Per germline, CDR1 SGHTA and CDR2 FQGNSA. V lost 5 bases and J lost 6, with 16 bases in between. The CDR3 nucleotides are TGTGCCAGCAGCGCAAATAGGGCAGGAGATGGCTACACCTTC. This sequence encodes CASSANRAGDGYTF.

This clone has a single count. The V gene is TRBV6-2 or TRBV6-3, the J gene TRBJ2-5; D remains unclear. This CDR3 is built from 18 residues. Germline CDR1 MNHEY, CDR2 SVGEGT. V was pared by 4 bases and J by 4 bases, with 25 bases between. The CDR3 region is CASSFTGPWQPSAETQYF. CDR3 bases: TGTGCCAGCAGTTTTACCGGTCCGTGGCAGCCATCCGCAGAGACCCAGTACTTC.